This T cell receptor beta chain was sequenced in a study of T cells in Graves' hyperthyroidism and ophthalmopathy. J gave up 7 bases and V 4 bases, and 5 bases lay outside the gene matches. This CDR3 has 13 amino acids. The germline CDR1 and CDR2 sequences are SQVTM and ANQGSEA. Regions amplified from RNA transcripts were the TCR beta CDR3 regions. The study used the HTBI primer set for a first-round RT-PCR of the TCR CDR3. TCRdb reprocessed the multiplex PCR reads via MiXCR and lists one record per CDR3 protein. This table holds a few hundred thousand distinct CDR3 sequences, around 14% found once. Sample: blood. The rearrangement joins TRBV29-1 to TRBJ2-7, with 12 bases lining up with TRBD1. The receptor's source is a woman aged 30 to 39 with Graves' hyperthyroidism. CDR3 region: CSVGGQGAGEQYF. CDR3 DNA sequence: TGCAGCGTTGGGGGACAGGGGGCGGGTGAGCAGTACTTC.